What follows are 2 T cell receptor beta chains derived from one specimen sequenced in a study of blood T cell repertoires in COVID-19. Only in-frame clones appear in the TCRdb table, and some are missing; sequencing was by immunoSEQ multiplex PCR. The sample contains about 160,000 clones, approximately 77% of which appear only once. The sequenced sample was PBMCs or T cells enriched from blood (not recorded which). These receptors were obtained from a man aged 55 to 70 who had recovered from COVID-19.

V is TRBV5-1 and J is TRBJ2-7; TRBD1 agrees at 7 bases. Losses at the gene ends were 3 bases for V and 4 bases for J; bases not matched to a gene: 7. Per the germline V gene, CDR1 is SGHRS and CDR2 is YFSETQ. CDR3 length: 14 residues. Written as DNA, the CDR3 is TGCGCCAGCAGCTCCACAGGGGATGTTTACGAGCAGTACTTC. It codes for CASSSTGDVYEQYF.

DNA for the CDR3: TGTGCCAGCAGCTTAGGAGACAGCGGGGCTCTCCAAGAGACCCAGTACTTC. This codes for CASSLGDSGALQETQYF. The chain couples TRBV13 to TRBJ2-5, with TRBD2 identical over 7 bases. Germline values: CDR1 PRHDT, CDR2 FYEKMQ (reference sequence). Trimming cost V 0 bases and J 1 base; bases outside gene matches: 8. The CDR3 spans 17 residues. The full variable domain, with the rest looked up from reference TRBV13 and TRBJ2-5, is AAGVIQSPRHLIKEKRETATLKCYPIPRHDTVYWYQQGPGQDPQFLISFYEKMQSDKGSIPDRFSAQQFSDYHSELNMSSLELGDSALYFCASSLGDSGALQETQYFGPGTRLLVL.